Below, 27 T cell receptor beta chains from the same sample are listed, as sequenced in a study of response to subunit inactivated influenza vaccine. TCRdb recomputed calls from the RT-PCR reads with MiXCR, one row per CDR3 protein. The sample lists around 650,000 distinct CDR3 sequences, around a sixth occurring once. This specimen was PBMCs from blood, taken 12 days after vaccination. The receptors were gathered from a man aged 45 to 65 who received an inactivated influenza vaccine.

The rearrangement joins TRBV7-9 to TRBJ2-3; TRBD1 aligns across 8 bases. Losses at the gene ends were 5 bases for V and 4 bases for J; bases not matched to a gene: 8. The length of the CDR3 is 15 residues. Germline lookup yields CDR1 SEHNR and CDR2 FQNEAQ (reference sequence). CDR3 nucleotides: TGTGCCAGCAGCCCAGGACAGGGCTGGGCAGATACGCAGTATTTT. Its translation is CASSPGQGWADTQYF.

The sample holds a few counts of this clonotype. This chain uses TRBV3-1 with TRBJ2-4; D may be TRBD2 (6 bases). The CDR3 covers 16 residues. V was pared by 6 bases and J by 3 bases, with 18 bases between. Germline V CDR1 and CDR2: LGHDT, YNNKEL (reference sequence). The CDR3 DNA follows: TGTGCCAGCAGTCTTACCGGGACTGATATCAAAAACATTCAGTACTTC. Its translation: CASSLTGTDIKNIQYF.

The J gene is TRBJ2-7, the V gene TRBV5-5; the D is unclear. V was trimmed by 4 bases and J by 4 bases, leaving 9 bases between them. CDR3 length: 12 amino acids. Germline assignment: CDR1 SGHKS and CDR2 YYEKEE (reference sequence). For the CDR3, the DNA is TGTGCCAGCAGCCTACTTGTTTACGAGCAGTACTTC. Translating it yields CASSLLVYEQYF.

The chain joins TRBV29-1 to TRBJ1-2, with D unresolved. Germline V gives CDR1 SQVTM, CDR2 ANQGSEA. The CDR3 length is 14 residues. Trimming cost V 4 bases and J 8 bases, with 20 bases left between them. CDR3 nucleotide sequence: TGCAGCGTTGTTGGTGAGAGAGCCTTGGGGGGCTACACCTTC. Its translation: CSVVGERALGGYTF.

The chain is built from TRBV2 and TRBJ2-2; D is tentatively TRBD1 or TRBD2 (5 bases each). This CDR3 comprises 15 residues. Trimming removed 6 bases at V and 4 bases at J, with 15 bases between. Germline CDR1 and CDR2: SNHLY and FYNNEI. CDR3 sequence (DNA): TGTGCCAGCAGGGGCCAGGGAGTGATCACCGGGGAGCTGTTTTTT. It codes for CASRGQGVITGELFF. The full variable domain, rest sourced from reference TRBV2 and TRBJ2-2, is EPEVTQTPSHQVTQMGQEVILRCVPISNHLYFYWYRQILGQKVEFLVSFYNNEISEKSEIFDDQFSVERPDGSNFTLKIRSTKLEDSAMYFCASRGQGVITGELFFGEGSRLTVL.

This clonotype was counted only a few times. The chain carries TRBV25-1 and TRBJ1-2, with D perhaps TRBD1 (5 bases). Per germline, CDR1 MGHDK and CDR2 SYGVNS. The CDR3 is 11 amino acids. Trimming stripped 8 bases from V and 5 bases from J, with 9 bases between. CDR3 sequence (DNA): TGTGCCAGCGGGGACCTATATGGCTACACCTTC. This translates into CASGDLYGYTF.

The rearrangement joins TRBV6-5 to TRBJ1-5; 12 bases align to TRBD1. Germline CDR1 and CDR2: MNHEY and SVGAGI. V gave up 2 bases and J gave up 6 bases; unmatched junction bases: 5. CDR3 length equals 16 residues. CDR3 in DNA: TGTGCCAGCAGTTACGGGGACAGGGGGCTCGGTCAGCCCCAGCATTTT. Translated: CASSYGDRGLGQPQHF.

This clonotype appeared a few times. V and J are TRBV27 and TRBJ2-7; 14 bases map to TRBD2. The length of the CDR3 is 15 residues. V gave up 5 bases and J gave up 5 bases; unmatched junction bases: 5. Germline V gives CDR1 MNHEY, CDR2 SMNVEV (reference sequence). Here the CDR3 DNA reads TGTGCCAGCAGTCAGGGACTAGCGGGAGTGAACGAGCAGTACTTC. Its translation is CASSQGLAGVNEQYF.

The V and J genes are TRBV20-1 and TRBJ2-5, with 9 bases that match TRBD2. Germline V CDR1 and CDR2: DFQATT, SNEGSKA (reference sequence). V shed 6 bases and J 5 bases; nucleotides not matched to a gene: 10. The CDR3 is made up of 14 amino acids. The CDR3 sequence is CSAPSGVLRETQYF. In nucleotides, the CDR3 is TGCAGTGCACCTAGCGGGGTTTTGCGGGAGACCCAGTACTTC.

V usage is TRBV6-2 or TRBV6-3 and J usage is TRBJ2-7; maybe TRBD2 (6 bases). Germline V gene sequence: CDR1 MNHEY, CDR2 SVGEGT. This CDR3 has 16 residues. Trimming cost V 0 bases and J 2 bases, with 14 bases left between them. This CDR3 is CASSYSWGLHPYEQYF. The CDR3 DNA is TGTGCCAGCAGTTACTCTTGGGGACTTCACCCCTACGAGCAGTACTTC.

J is TRBJ2-2 and V is TRBV24-1, with D uncertain. Germline V gene lookup returns CDR1 KGHDR and CDR2 SFDVKD. The V end was cut by 5 bases, the J end by 0 bases, with 9 bases between. The CDR3 extends over 15 amino acids. CDR3 sequence (DNA): TGTGCCACCAGTGCCCACGTCGCGAACACCGGGGAGCTGTTTTTT. Residues: CATSAHVANTGELFF.

This clonotype was found a few times. The chain couples TRBV7-2 to TRBJ2-1, with D maybe TRBD1 (5 bases). The CDR3 runs to 15 residues. Germline V gene lookup returns CDR1 SGHTA and CDR2 FQGNSA. Trimming took off 10 bases at V and 0 bases at J, with 16 bases between the two ends. The CDR3 loop is CANSERGASYNEQFF. In nucleotides, the CDR3 is TGTGCCAACTCGGAACGTGGGGCCTCCTACAATGAGCAGTTCTTC.

At least ten counts were recorded for this clonotype. The V call is TRBV28, the J call TRBJ2-3, with D tentatively TRBD1 (5 bases). CDR1 and CDR2 from the germline V gene are MDHEN and SYDVKM. Deletions cut 8 bases from V and 1 base from J, with 16 bases between. The CDR3 loop spans 15 amino acids. CDR3 coding DNA: TGTGCCAGCTTACTTGGAATGGGGCGCACAGATACGCAGTATTTT. Residues: CASLLGMGRTDTQYF.

The rearrangement links TRBV20-1 to TRBJ1-2; D unresolved. The CDR3 covers 12 residues. Germline V lookup: CDR1 DFQATT, CDR2 SNEGSKA (reference sequence). V was cut by 8 bases and J by 6 bases, with 16 bases left in between. CDR3 protein: CSTRTRANGYTF. The CDR3 bases are TGCAGTACCCGGACTAGGGCGAATGGCTACACCTTC.

This clonotype came up a few times. The chain's CDR3 is CASSLAQGTGGEQYF. In DNA, the CDR3 is TGTGCCAGCAGCTTAGCGCAGGGGACAGGGGGCGAGCAGTACTTC. V usage is TRBV7-2 and J usage is TRBJ2-7; 11 nucleotides match TRBD1. The CDR3 totals 15 residues. The V segment lost 0 bases and the J segment 6 bases; nucleotides outside the gene matches: 4. CDR1 SGHTA and CDR2 FQGNSA come from the germline V gene. Complete variable domain (other parts from reference TRBV7-2 and TRBJ2-7): GAGVSQSPSNKVTEKGKDVELRCDPISGHTALYWYRQSLGQGLEFLIYFQGNSAPDKSGLPSDRFSAERTGGSVSTLTIQRTQQEDSAVYLCASSLAQGTGGEQYFGPGTRLTVT.

The CDR3 bases are TGTGCCAGCAGTTTAACAGGGAGCGATGAGCAGTTCTTC. Amino acid sequence: CASSLTGSDEQFF. The chain links TRBV12-3 or TRBV12-4 to TRBJ2-1; TRBD1 might be the D (6 bases). Trimming shortened V by 2 bases and J by 8 bases, and 10 bases separated the two germline ends. CDR3 length equals 13 residues.

This clonotype was counted a few times. The chain combines TRBV11-2 with TRBJ2-7; 7 bases align to TRBD2. The CDR3 consists of 18 residues. The junction had 14 bases not matched to a gene; V was cut back by 2 bases and J by 1 base. CDR1 SGHAT and CDR2 FQNNGV come from the germline V gene. The CDR3 spells CASSLPSAGLDTSYEQYF. The CDR3 nucleotides are TGTGCCAGCAGCTTACCATCCGCTGGACTAGATACTTCCTACGAGCAGTACTTC.

This clonotype was recorded a few times. The chain has TRBV7-6 and TRBJ2-5; 9 bases match TRBD2. This CDR3 spans 15 amino acids. Germline V gene data show CDR1 as SGHVS and CDR2 as FNYEAQ. J was trimmed by 4 bases and V by 5 bases; bases with no gene match: 8. CDR3 sequence reads: CASSLTSSGGETQYF. As DNA, the CDR3 is TGTGCCAGCAGCCTTACCAGTAGCGGGGGAGAGACCCAGTACTTC.

This clonotype was counted a few times. The J gene is TRBJ1-2, the V gene TRBV29-1, with 8 positions matching TRBD1. The CDR3 has 11 residues. The V and J ends lost 7 bases and 5 bases, in that order; junction bases with no gene match: 3. Germline CDR1 reads SQVTM; CDR2 reads ANQGSEA. This CDR3 is CSARQGYGYTF. In DNA form, the CDR3 reads TGCAGCGCTCGACAGGGGTATGGCTACACCTTC.

This chain joins TRBV6-5 and TRBJ2-7; possibly TRBD2 for D (5 bases). The V end lost 2 bases, the J end lost 3 bases, and 11 bases lay between the germline ends. CDR3 length: 14 residues. CDR1 and CDR2 from the germline V gene are MNHEY and SVGAGI. The CDR3 reads CASSYGPGIYEQYF. The CDR3 DNA sequence: TGTGCCAGCAGTTACGGCCCGGGAATCTACGAGCAGTACTTC.

This clonotype was counted a few times. The rearrangement links TRBV27 to TRBJ2-1, with 10 nucleotides matching TRBD2. CDR1 and CDR2 (germline): MNHEY, SMNVEV (reference sequence). The CDR3 sequence is 16 residues long. V lost 2 bases, J lost 2 bases, and 3 bases stayed unmatched. The CDR3 bases are TGTGCCAGCAGTTTACTAGCGGGGGTAACCTACAATGAGCAGTTCTTC. This gives the protein CASSLLAGVTYNEQFF.

The CDR3: CSARQKLSSNQPQHF. The CDR3 region has the DNA TGCAGTGCTAGGCAGAAGCTTAGTAGCAATCAGCCCCAGCATTTT. The rearrangement joins TRBV20-1 to TRBJ1-5; D gene uncertain. V lost 3 bases and J 0 bases, leaving 12 bases between the germline ends. Germline-derived CDR1 and CDR2 are DFQATT and SNEGSKA (reference sequence). The CDR3 extends over 15 amino acids.

CDR3 region: CASSLELDRGPSNYGYTF. In DNA, the CDR3 is TGTGCCAGCAGCTTAGAACTGGACAGGGGGCCAAGTAACTATGGCTACACCTTC. V is TRBV11-1 and J is TRBJ1-2; 11 bases are a match to TRBD1. CDR1 is SGHAT, CDR2 FQDESV, per germline (reference sequence). This CDR3 has 18 residues. V lost 1 base, J lost 1 base, and 8 bases stayed unmatched.

V and J are TRBV12-3 or TRBV12-4 and TRBJ2-3, with TRBD1 matching over 8 bases. The CDR3 spans 13 residues. J lost 1 base, V lost 8 bases, and 2 bases had no gene match. In DNA, the CDR3 is TGTGCCAGCCAACAGGGGGGCACAGATACGCAGTATTTT. Translated: CASQQGGTDTQYF.

The J gene is TRBJ2-3, the V gene TRBV29-1; 10 bases map to TRBD1. Trimming cost V 6 bases and J 0 bases; bases outside gene matches: 3. CDR1 is SQVTM and CDR2 is ANQGSEA in the germline V gene. The length of the CDR3 is 14 residues. The CDR3 nucleotides are TGCAGCGTGGGGACAGGGGCTAGCACAGATACGCAGTATTTT. It encodes CSVGTGASTDTQYF.

There are many counts of this clonotype. This chain links TRBV7-9 with TRBJ2-1, with D possibly TRBD1 on 7 matching bases. V lost 1 base, J lost 5 bases, and 15 bases lay in between. This CDR3 comprises 16 residues. In germline, CDR1 is SEHNR, CDR2 FQNEAQ (reference sequence). CDR3: CASSLGAGGGDNEQFF. In DNA, the CDR3 is TGTGCCAGCAGCTTAGGTGCAGGGGGAGGCGACAATGAGCAGTTCTTC.

This sequence joins TRBV3-1 and TRBJ2-7; the D gene is possibly TRBD1 (6 bases). The V end lost 1 base, the J end lost 2 bases, and 12 bases lay between the germline ends. The germline V gene encodes CDR1 LGHDT and CDR2 YNNKEL (reference sequence). The CDR3 is 15 residues long. The CDR3 is CASSQAKQGPYEQYF. In nucleotides, the CDR3 is TGTGCCAGCAGCCAAGCTAAACAGGGACCCTACGAGCAGTACTTC.